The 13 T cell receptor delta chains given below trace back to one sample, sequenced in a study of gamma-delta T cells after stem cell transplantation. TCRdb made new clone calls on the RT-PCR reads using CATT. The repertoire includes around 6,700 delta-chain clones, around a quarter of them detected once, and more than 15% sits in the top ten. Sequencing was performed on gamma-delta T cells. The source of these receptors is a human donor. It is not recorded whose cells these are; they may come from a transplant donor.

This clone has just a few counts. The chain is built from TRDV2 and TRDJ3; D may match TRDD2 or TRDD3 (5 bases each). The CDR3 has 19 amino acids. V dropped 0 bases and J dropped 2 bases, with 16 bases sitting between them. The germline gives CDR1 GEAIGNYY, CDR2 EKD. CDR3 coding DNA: TGTGCCTGTGACACCCCTACTGGATCGTCAACCTGGGACACCCGACAGATGTTTTTC. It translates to CACDTPTGSSTWDTRQMFF.

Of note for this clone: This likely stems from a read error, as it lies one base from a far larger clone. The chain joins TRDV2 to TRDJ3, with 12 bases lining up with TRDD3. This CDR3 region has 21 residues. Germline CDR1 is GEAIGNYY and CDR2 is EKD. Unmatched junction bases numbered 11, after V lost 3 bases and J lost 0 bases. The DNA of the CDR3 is TGTGCCTGTGACGCCGCGTTCGCTGGGGGATACGACTCCTGGGACACCCGACAGATGTTTTTC. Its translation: CACDAAFAGGYDSWDTRQMFF.

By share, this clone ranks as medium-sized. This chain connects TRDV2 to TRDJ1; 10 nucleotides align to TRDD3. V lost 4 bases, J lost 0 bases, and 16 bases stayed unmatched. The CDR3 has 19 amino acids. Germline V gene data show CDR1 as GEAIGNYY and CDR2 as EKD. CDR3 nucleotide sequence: TGTGCCTGTGATGGAGTGCGGGCCTGGGGGATAAAAGACACCGATAAACTCATCTTT. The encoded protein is CACDGVRAWGIKDTDKLIF.

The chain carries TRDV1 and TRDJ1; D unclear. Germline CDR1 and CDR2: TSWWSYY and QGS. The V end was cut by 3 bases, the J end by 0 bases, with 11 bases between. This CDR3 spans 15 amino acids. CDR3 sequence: CALGDLFSYTDKLIF. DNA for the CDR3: TGTGCTCTTGGGGACTTGTTCAGCTACACCGATAAACTCATCTTT.

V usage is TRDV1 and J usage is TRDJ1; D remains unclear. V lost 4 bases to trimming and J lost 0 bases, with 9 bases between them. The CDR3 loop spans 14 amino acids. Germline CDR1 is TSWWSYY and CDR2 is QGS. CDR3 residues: CALGGVTYTDKLIF. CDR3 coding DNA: TGTGCTCTTGGGGGGGTGACGTACACCGATAAACTCATCTTT.

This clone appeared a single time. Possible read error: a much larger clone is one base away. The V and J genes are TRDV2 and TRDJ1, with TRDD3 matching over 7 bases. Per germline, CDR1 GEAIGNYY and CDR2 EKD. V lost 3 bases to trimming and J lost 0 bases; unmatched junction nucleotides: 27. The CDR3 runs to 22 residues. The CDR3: CACDLLGATFRFPHQYTDKLIF. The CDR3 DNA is TGTGCCTGTGACTTGCTGGGGGCCACATTCCGATTCCCTCATCAGTACACCGATAAACTCATCTTT.

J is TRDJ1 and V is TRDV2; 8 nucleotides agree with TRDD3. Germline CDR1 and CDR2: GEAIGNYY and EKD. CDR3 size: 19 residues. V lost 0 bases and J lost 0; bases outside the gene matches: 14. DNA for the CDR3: TGTGCCTGTGACACCCTTCTACTGGGGGGCCGCTCAAACACCGATAAACTCATCTTT. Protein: CACDTLLLGGRSNTDKLIF.

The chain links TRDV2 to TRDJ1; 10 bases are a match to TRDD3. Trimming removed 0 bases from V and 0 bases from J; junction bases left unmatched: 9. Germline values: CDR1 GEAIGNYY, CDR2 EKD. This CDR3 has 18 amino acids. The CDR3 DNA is TGTGCCTGTGACACCGTTAGGTGGGGGATACAGGACACCGATAAACTCATCTTT. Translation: CACDTVRWGIQDTDKLIF.

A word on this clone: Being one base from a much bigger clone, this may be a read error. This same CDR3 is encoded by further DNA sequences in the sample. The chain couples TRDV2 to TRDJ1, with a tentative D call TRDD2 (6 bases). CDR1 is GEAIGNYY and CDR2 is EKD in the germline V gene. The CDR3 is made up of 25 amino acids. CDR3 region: CACDTVQPSHIVLDKAKEYTDKLIF. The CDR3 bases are TGTGCCTGTGACACCGTCCAGCCTTCCCACATCGTCCTCGATAAGGCAAAAGAGTACACCGATAAACTCATCTTC.

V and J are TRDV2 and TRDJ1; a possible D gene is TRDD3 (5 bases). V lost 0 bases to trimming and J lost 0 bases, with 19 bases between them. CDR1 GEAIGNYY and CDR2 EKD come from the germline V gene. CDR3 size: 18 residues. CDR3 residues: CACDTVLGLKGHTDKLIF. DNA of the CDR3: TGTGCCTGTGACACCGTGCTGGGACTAAAGGGGCACACCGATAAACTCATCTTT.

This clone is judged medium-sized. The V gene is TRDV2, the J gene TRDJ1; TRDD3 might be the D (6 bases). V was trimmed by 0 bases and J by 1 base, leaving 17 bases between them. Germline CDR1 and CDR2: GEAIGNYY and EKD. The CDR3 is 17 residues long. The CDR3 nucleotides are TGTGCCTGTGACACCGTAAAGTTTGGGGGGGCCACCGATAAACTCATCTTT. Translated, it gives CACDTVKFGGATDKLIF.

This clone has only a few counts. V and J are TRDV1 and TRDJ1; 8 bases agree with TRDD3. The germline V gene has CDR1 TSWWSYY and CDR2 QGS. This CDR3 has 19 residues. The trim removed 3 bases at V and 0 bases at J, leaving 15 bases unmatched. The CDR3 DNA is TGTGCTCTTGGGGACTCAGTTAACTGGGGGTCCTTGGACACCGATAAACTCATCTTT. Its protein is CALGDSVNWGSLDTDKLIF.

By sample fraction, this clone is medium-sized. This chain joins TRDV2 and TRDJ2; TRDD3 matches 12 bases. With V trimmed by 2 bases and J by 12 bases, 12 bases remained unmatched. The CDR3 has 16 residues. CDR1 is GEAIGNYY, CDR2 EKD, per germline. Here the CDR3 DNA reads TGTGCCTGTGACATCGTGGGTACTGGGGGATACCGAGAACTCTTCTTT. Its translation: CACDIVGTGGYRELFF.